Below, 9 T cell receptor beta chains from the same sample are listed, as sequenced in a study of T cells in Graves' hyperthyroidism and ophthalmopathy. RNA transcripts provided the source from which TCR beta CDR3 regions were amplified. First-round RT-PCR with HTBI primers amplified the TCR CDR3 region. TCRdb re-derived calls from the multiplex PCR reads in MiXCR, one entry per CDR3 protein. The sample has around 450,000 distinct CDR3 sequences; roughly an eighth are singletons. Material: blood. These receptors all come from a woman aged 18-35 years with Graves' hyperthyroidism.

This clonotype was seen at least ten times. This chain links TRBV7-2 with TRBJ2-2; D is undetermined. The V gene lost 5 bases and the J gene lost 0 bases, with 13 bases spanning the gap. CDR1 and CDR2 from the germline V gene are SGHTA and FQGNSA. This CDR3 is 16 amino acids long. The DNA of the CDR3 is TGTGCCAGCAGCCGGAGTGGAGCGACGAACACCGGGGAGCTGTTTTTT. Translation: CASSRSGATNTGELFF.

The sample holds many counts of this clonotype. The gene calls are TRBV7-2 and TRBJ2-5; the D gene is possibly TRBD1 (6 bases). V was pared by 4 bases and J by 4 bases, with 13 bases between. Germline assignment: CDR1 SGHTA and CDR2 FQGNSA. This CDR3 has 14 amino acids. The CDR3 protein is CASSSDRLRETQYF. CDR3 DNA: TGTGCCAGCAGCTCGGACAGACTGAGAGAGACCCAGTACTTC.

In its sample, this clonotype was seen many times. The chain employs TRBV24-1 and TRBJ2-1, with 8 bases fitting TRBD2. The V segment lost 9 bases and the J segment 0 bases; nucleotides outside the gene matches: 15. Germline V gene lookup returns CDR1 KGHDR and CDR2 SFDVKD. The CDR3 is 18 amino acids. This chain's CDR3 is CATGSGIKGISSYNEQFF. DNA for the CDR3: TGTGCCACCGGTAGCGGGATAAAGGGGATCAGCTCCTACAATGAGCAGTTCTTC.

This clonotype was detected ten times or more. The V gene is TRBV28, the J gene TRBJ1-1, with D unresolved. Germline values: CDR1 MDHEN, CDR2 SYDVKM. This CDR3 has 15 amino acids. The V end was cut by 6 bases, the J end by 1 base, with 15 bases between. The CDR3 sequence: CASSLERATNTEAFF. CDR3 nucleotide sequence: TGTGCCAGCAGCCTGGAGAGGGCAACGAACACTGAAGCTTTCTTT.

The chain is built from TRBV5-1 and TRBJ2-5; D ambiguous. V gave up 6 bases and J gave up 1 base, with 13 bases separating them. The CDR3 contains 14 residues. From germline, CDR1 is SGHRS and CDR2 YFSETQ. DNA for the CDR3: TGCGCCAGCACCCAAGATAGCCCCCAAGAGACCCAGTACTTC. Amino acid sequence: CASTQDSPQETQYF.

The V gene is TRBV5-6, the J gene TRBJ1-1, with D hard to call. Germline CDR1 is SGHDT and CDR2 is YYEEEE. V lost 3 bases to trimming and J lost 2 bases, with 14 bases between them. This CDR3 is built from 15 residues. The CDR3 spells CASSSLLDGNTEAFF. In nucleotides, the CDR3 is TGTGCCAGCAGCTCCCTATTGGACGGAAACACTGAAGCTTTCTTT. The whole variable domain, filled in from reference TRBV5-6 and TRBJ1-1, reads DAGVTQSPTHLIKTRGQQVTLRCSPKSGHDTVSWYQQALGQGPQFIFQYYEEEERQRGNFPDRFSGHQFPNYSSELNVNALLLGDSALYLCASSSLLDGNTEAFFGQGTRLTVV.

This clonotype was recorded at least ten times. The chain is built from TRBV20-1 and TRBJ2-3; 8 nucleotides line up with TRBD2. The ends lost 1 base at V and 1 base at J; junction bases unmatched: 4. Germline V gene sequence: CDR1 DFQATT, CDR2 SNEGSKA (reference sequence). CDR3 length: 15 amino acids. For the CDR3, the DNA is TGCAGTGCTAGAGGTCAGACTAGCGGCACAGATACGCAGTATTTT. Its protein product is CSARGQTSGTDTQYF.

Ten or more counts support this clonotype. The chain links TRBV28 to TRBJ2-7; D not certain. Trimming left V 2 bases short and J 5 bases short, with 7 bases between. CDR3 length equals 12 residues. In germline, CDR1 is MDHEN, CDR2 SYDVKM. This CDR3 reads CASSLGFNEQYF. CDR3 nucleotide sequence: TGTGCCAGCAGTTTAGGTTTCAACGAGCAGTACTTC.

V is TRBV19 and J is TRBJ1-5; a possible D gene is TRBD1 (5 bases). V was shortened by 4 bases and J by 8 bases, with 12 bases between the two germline ends. The CDR3 covers 13 residues. Germline V CDR1 and CDR2: LNHDA, SQIVND (reference sequence). The CDR3 DNA sequence: TGTGCCAGTAGTAGCCGGGACGGGAAGCCCCAGCATTTT. It codes for CASSSRDGKPQHF. Based on the CDR3 plus reference TRBV19 and TRBJ1-5, the full variable domain is DGGITQSPKYLFRKEGQNVTLSCEQNLNHDAMYWYRQDPGQGLRLIYYSQIVNDFQKGDIAEGYSVSREKKESFPLTVTSAQKNPTAFYLCASSSRDGKPQHFGDGTRLSIL.